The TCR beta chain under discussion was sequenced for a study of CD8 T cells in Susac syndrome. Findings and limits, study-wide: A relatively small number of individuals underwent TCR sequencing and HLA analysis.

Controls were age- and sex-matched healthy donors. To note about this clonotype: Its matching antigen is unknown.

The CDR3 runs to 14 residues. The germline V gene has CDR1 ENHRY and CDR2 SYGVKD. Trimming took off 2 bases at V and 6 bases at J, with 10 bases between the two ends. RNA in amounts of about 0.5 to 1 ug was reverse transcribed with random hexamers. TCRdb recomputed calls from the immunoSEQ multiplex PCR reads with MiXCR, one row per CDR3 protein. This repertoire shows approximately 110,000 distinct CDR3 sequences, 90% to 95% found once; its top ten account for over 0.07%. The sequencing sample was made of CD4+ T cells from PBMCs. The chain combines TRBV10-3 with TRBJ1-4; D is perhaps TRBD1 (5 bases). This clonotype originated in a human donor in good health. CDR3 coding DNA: TGTGCCATCAGTGAGCGGGCGGGGGATGAAAAACTGTTTTTT. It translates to CAISERAGDEKLFF.